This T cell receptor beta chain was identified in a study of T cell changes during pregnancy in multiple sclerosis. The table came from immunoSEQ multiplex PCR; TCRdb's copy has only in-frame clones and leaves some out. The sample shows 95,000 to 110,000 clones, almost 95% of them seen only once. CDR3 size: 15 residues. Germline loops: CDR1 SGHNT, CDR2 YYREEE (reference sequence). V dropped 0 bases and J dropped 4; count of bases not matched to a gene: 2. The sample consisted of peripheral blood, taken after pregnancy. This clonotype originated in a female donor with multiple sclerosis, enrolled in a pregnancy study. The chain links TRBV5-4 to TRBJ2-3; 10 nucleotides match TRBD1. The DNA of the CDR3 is TGTGCCAGCAGCTTGGGACAGGGGGCCTCAGATACGCAGTATTTT. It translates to CASSLGQGASDTQYF. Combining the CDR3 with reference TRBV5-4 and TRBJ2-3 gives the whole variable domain ETGVTQSPTHLIKTRGQQVTLRCSSQSGHNTVSWYQQALGQGPQFIFQYYREEENGRGNFPPRFSGLQFPNYSSELNVNALELDDSALYLCASSLGQGASDTQYFGPGTRLTVL.